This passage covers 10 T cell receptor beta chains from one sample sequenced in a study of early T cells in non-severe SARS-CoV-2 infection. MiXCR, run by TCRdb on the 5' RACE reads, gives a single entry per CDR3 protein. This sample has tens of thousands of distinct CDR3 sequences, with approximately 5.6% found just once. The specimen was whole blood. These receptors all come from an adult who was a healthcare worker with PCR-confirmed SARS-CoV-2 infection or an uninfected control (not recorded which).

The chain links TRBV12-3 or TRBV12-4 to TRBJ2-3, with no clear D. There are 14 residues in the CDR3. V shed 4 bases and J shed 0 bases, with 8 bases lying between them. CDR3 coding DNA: TGTGCCAGCAGTTACCCCGGTAGCACAGATACGCAGTATTTT. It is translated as CASSYPGSTDTQYF.

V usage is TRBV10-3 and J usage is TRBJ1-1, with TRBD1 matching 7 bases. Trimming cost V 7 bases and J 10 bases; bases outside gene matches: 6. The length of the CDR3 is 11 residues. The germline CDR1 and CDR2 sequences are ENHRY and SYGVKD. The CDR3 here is CAIKSQGVAFF. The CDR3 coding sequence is TGTGCCATCAAGTCGCAGGGGGTAGCTTTCTTT.

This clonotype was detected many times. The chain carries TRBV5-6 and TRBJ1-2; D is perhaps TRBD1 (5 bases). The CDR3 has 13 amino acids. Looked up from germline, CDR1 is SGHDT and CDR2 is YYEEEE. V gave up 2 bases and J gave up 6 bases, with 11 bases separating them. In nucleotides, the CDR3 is TGTGCCAGCAGCTTTGGGGGAAAGGATGGCTACACCTTC. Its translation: CASSFGGKDGYTF.

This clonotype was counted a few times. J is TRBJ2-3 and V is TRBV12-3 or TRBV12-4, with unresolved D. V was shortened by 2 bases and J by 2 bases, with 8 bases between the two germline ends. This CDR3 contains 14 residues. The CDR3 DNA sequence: TGTGCCAGCAGTTTAAACCCGCTCACAGATACGCAGTATTTT. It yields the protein CASSLNPLTDTQYF.

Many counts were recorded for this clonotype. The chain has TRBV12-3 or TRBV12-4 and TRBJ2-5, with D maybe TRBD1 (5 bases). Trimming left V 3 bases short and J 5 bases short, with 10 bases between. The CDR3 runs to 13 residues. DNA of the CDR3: TGTGCCAGCAGTTTCAGAAGGGGTGAGACCCAGTACTTC. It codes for CASSFRRGETQYF.

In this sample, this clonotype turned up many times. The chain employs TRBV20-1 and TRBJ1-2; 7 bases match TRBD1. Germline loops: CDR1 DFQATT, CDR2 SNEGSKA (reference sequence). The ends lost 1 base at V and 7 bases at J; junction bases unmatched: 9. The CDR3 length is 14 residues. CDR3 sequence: CSARGQGSFFGYTF. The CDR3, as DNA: TGCAGTGCTAGAGGACAGGGTAGTTTCTTTGGCTACACCTTC.

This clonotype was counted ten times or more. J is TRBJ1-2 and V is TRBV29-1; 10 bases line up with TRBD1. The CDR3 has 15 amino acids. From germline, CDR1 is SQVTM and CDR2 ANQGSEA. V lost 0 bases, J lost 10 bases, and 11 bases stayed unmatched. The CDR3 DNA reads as TGCAGCGTTGAAGACCGGGACAGGGGAAGTATGCCCTACACCTTC. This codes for CSVEDRDRGSMPYTF. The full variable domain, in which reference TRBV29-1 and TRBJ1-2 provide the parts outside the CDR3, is SAVISQKPSRDICQRGTSLTIQCQVDSQVTMMFWYRQQPGQSLTLIATANQGSEATYESGFVIDKFPISRPNLTFSTLTVSNMSPEDSSIYLCSVEDRDRGSMPYTFGSGTRLTVV.

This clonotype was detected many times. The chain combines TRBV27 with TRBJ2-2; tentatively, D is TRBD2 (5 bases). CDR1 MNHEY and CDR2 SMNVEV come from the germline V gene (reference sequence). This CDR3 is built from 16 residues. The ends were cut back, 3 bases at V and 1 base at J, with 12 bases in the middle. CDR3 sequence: CASSFQSGRNTGELFF. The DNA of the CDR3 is TGTGCCAGCAGTTTTCAGTCGGGGAGGAACACCGGGGAGCTGTTTTTT.

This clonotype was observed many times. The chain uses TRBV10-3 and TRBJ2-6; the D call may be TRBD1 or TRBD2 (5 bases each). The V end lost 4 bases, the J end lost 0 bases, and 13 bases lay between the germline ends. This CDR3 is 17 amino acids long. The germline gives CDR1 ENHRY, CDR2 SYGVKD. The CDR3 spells CAISARGRGSGANVLTF. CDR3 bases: TGTGCCATCAGTGCTAGGGGACGAGGCTCTGGGGCCAACGTCCTGACTTTC.

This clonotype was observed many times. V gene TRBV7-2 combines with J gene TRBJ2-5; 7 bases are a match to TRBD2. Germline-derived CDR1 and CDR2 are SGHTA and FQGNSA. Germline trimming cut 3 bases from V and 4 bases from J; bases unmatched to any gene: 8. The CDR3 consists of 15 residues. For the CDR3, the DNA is TGTGCCAGCAGCTTCGGCGGGGGAAAAGGAGAGACCCAGTACTTC. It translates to CASSFGGGKGETQYF.